These 7 T cell receptor beta chains were all obtained from the same sample, sequenced in a study of technical replicates of blood from a handful of donors. Produced via immunoSEQ multiplex PCR; TCRdb's table is partial and in-frame only. The data hold over 55,000 clones, with roughly 89% observed a single time. Sequenced material: PBMCs. Source of these receptors: a human donor in good health. Some clones in this sample may be carry-over from other donors' samples.

The V gene is TRBV25-1, the J gene TRBJ1-3, with a weak D call TRBD1 (6 bases). CDR3 length: 17 amino acids. Trimming removed 3 bases at V and 4 bases at J, with 19 bases between. Germline lookup yields CDR1 MGHDK and CDR2 SYGVNS. The CDR3 DNA reads as TGTGCCAGCAGTGACCTCAGGCGGGGGGCGCGCGGAAACACCATATATTTT. It encodes CASSDLRRGARGNTIYF. Full variable domain (remainder filled in from reference TRBV25-1 and TRBJ1-3): EADIYQTPRYLVIGTGKKITLECSQTMGHDKMYWYQQDPGMELHLIHYSYGVNSTEKGDLSSESTVSRIRTEHFPLTLESARPSHTSQYLCASSDLRRGARGNTIYFGEGSWLTVV.

This CDR3 reads CASSLGGGEDEQYF. The DNA of the CDR3 is TGTGCCAGCAGCTTAGGAGGGGGCGAGGACGAGCAGTACTTC. This chain connects TRBV11-3 to TRBJ2-7, with 7 bases fitting TRBD1. V lost 1 base and J lost 5; bases outside the gene matches: 5. The CDR3 runs 14 residues. Per the germline V gene, CDR1 is SGHNT and CDR2 is YENEEA. Full variable domain (missing parts from reference TRBV11-3 and TRBJ2-7): EAGVVQSPRYKIIEKKQPVAFWCNPISGHNTLYWYLQNLGQGPELLIRYENEEAVDDSQLPKDRFSAERLKGVDSTLKIQPAELGDSAVYLCASSLGGGEDEQYFGPGTRLTVT.

This clone appeared a single time. The chain uses TRBV4-1 and TRBJ1-5, with TRBD1 matching 10 bases. This CDR3 is 15 amino acids long. J was trimmed by 7 bases and V by 1 base; bases with no gene match: 4. Looked up from germline, CDR1 is MGHRA and CDR2 is YSYEKL. The CDR3 coding sequence is TGCGCCAGCAGCCAAGGACAGGGGGCGATCCAGCCCCAGCATTTT. Protein: CASSQGQGAIQPQHF.

The chain recombines TRBV4-2 with TRBJ2-1; 8 bases align to TRBD2. The CDR3 has 15 residues. Germline CDR1 LGHNA, CDR2 YNFKEQ. The J segment lost 5 bases and the V segment lost 5 bases, leaving 8 bases of the junction unmatched. The CDR3 loop is CASSSGTSGNNEQFF. The CDR3 DNA follows: TGTGCCAGCAGCTCCGGGACTAGTGGGAACAATGAGCAGTTCTTC.

The rearrangement joins TRBV4-2 to TRBJ1-6; 8 bases agree with TRBD1. The CDR3 covers 15 residues. Germline CDR1 LGHNA, CDR2 YNFKEQ. V shed 5 bases and J 7 bases; nucleotides not matched to a gene: 7. The CDR3, as DNA: TGTGCCAGCAGCACCCCGACAGGGGAAAATTCACCCCTCCACTTT. The encoded protein is CASSTPTGENSPLHF.

This chain connects TRBV9 to TRBJ2-3, with 10 positions matching TRBD2. This CDR3 contains 16 residues. V lost 0 bases, J lost 1 base, and 2 bases stayed unmatched. Germline CDR1 SGDLS, CDR2 YYNGEE. The CDR3 DNA is TGTGCCAGCAGCGTAGCAACTAGCGGGGGCACAGATACGCAGTATTTT. It yields the protein CASSVATSGGTDTQYF.

J is TRBJ2-5 and V is TRBV7-9, with D unresolved. The germline CDR1 and CDR2 sequences are SEHNR and FQNEAQ (reference sequence). This CDR3 contains 13 residues. The V and J ends lost 2 bases and 0 bases respectively, with 4 bases between them. The CDR3 loop is CASSLSDQETQYF. The CDR3 nucleotides are TGTGCCAGCAGCTTAAGCGACCAAGAGACCCAGTACTTC.